This T cell receptor beta chain was recorded in a study of CD8 T cells in cerebrospinal fluid in Alzheimer's disease (dated by TCRdb to about 2020). Background for the entire study: To assess CSF T cell clonal expansion, the study used two single-cell approaches: plate-based nested PCR sequencing and droplet-based sequencing. This study tested whether clonally expanded T cells could be found in cerebrospinal fluid from healthy elderly individuals and from patients with neurodegenerative disease. In the droplet-based CSF analysis comparing patients with controls, there were roughly ten healthy controls (10,876 cells) and roughly ten patients with MCI or Alzheimer's disease (approximately 9,800 cells). CSF gene-expression analysis, which included Parkinson's disease patients, covered 24 samples in total. Study-wide findings and limitations: The EBV-specific clones were neither the most highly expanded clones nor enriched among patients. The largest CSF clone made up a higher percentage of TCRs in patients with MCI or Alzheimer's disease than in controls. The authors warned that finding EBV-specific TCRs in CSF does not prove a causal connection between EBV and Alzheimer's disease. In pooled data, a highly expanded clone (at least 3% of TCRs) was found in 1 of 10 healthy subjects versus 4 of 6 Alzheimer's patients. Only samples with detectable clones (around 11 healthy, 5 MCI, 5 AD, 6 PD) were included in the overall clonality comparison.

CDR1 and CDR2, per the germline V gene, are SQVTM and ANQGSEA. From its cysteine to its phenylalanine, the CDR3 spans 13 amino acids. The DNA sequence is not available. The method was 10x single-cell sequencing. 10X Genomics single-cell V(D)J and 5' gene-expression libraries were used to profile CSF cells. An Illumina NextSeq550 was used to sequence the CSF single-cell TCR libraries. Concerning the study's data processing: After V(D)J reads were mapped to the vdj-GRCh38 alts ensemble 2.0.0 reference, the Cell Ranger vdj pipeline was used to analyse the reads. Cell barcodes sharing the same set of productive CDR3 nucleotide sequences were defined as clonotypes. Clonotype information was added to Seurat v3.0 gene-expression metadata to link clonality with transcriptional profiles. CSF cells with more than 1,800 genes, more than 7,500 UMIs or more than 10% mitochondrial reads were excluded. CDR3-beta sequences were compared against VDJdb to identify TCRs with known antigen specificity. Network analysis of clone sharing used the R package qgraph and included only TCRs with complete alpha and beta chains. Following reprocessing of the reads by TCRdb, the data hold one row per CDR3 protein sequence and no DNA is available. These V and J calls rely on TCRdb rather than the paper's analysis. The sample table records 900 to 1,200 distinct CDR3 sequences. Jointly, the top ten make up more than 9% of the sample.

All participants were free of acute infectious disease and in good physical condition. Live CSF cells for droplet-based sequencing were sorted with a live/dead marker. CSF was obtained by lumbar puncture, and immune cells were pelleted by centrifugation at 300g. CSF samples were inspected for red blood cells, and any blood-contaminated sample was excluded. CSF cells were cryopreserved in freezing medium, frozen overnight at -80 °C, and then stored in liquid nitrogen. Before analysis, CSF samples were stored for less than six months. Without a recorded count, this clonotype is taken to be medium-sized (0.01 to 0.1%) from its frequency. No cognate antigen has been identified for it.

The receptor chain draws on TRBV29-1 and TRBJ2-2; the D gene TCRdb calls, TRBD1, cannot be checked with no DNA. The TCR sequence derives from a human donor in good health. Source material: cerebrospinal fluid. The CDR3 region reads CSVSGSNTGELFF.